Below are 14 T cell receptor beta chains sequenced from a single sample in a study of cytomegalovirus exposure and HLA in healthy donors (dated by TCRdb to the late 2010s). To prepare the library, the immunoSEQ multiplex PCR assay was applied. A mixture of 60 forward primers for TCR Vbeta segments and 13 reverse primers for TCR Jbeta segments was used in the multiplex PCR. TCRdb limited this immuneACCESS table to in-frame rearrangements with V and J called. A share of clones is missing; checked studies link under half to unresolved V genes, and the rest is unexplained. Recorded for this sample are 150,000 to 190,000 clones; about 68% of them occurred a single time. Of the sample, more than 1.2% is held by the ten largest clones. Source material: PBMCs. The receptors here all came from a man younger than 30 in good health and CMV-seronegative.

This chain links TRBV4-1 with TRBJ1-5; TRBD1 aligns across 9 bases. CDR1 MGHRA and CDR2 YSYEKL come from the germline V gene. J lost 4 bases, V lost 1 base, and 5 bases had no gene match. This CDR3 contains 16 residues. DNA for the CDR3: TGCGCCAGCAGCCAAGTAACCGGGACAGGGAATCAGCCCCAGCATTTT. Translated: CASSQVTGTGNQPQHF.

V and J are TRBV15 and TRBJ2-7; D might be TRBD2 (6 bases). Germline CDR1 and CDR2: LNHNV and YYDKDF (reference sequence). Trimming pared 0 bases from V and 2 bases from J, leaving 14 bases between. This CDR3 contains 16 residues. This CDR3 is CATSRDSGTGAYEQYF. The CDR3 DNA reads TGTGCCACCAGCAGAGATTCGGGGACGGGGGCCTACGAGCAGTACTTC.

The chain is built from TRBV25-1 and TRBJ2-1; 7 bases are a match to TRBD2. The CDR3 totals 13 residues. V shed 6 bases and J 9 bases; nucleotides not matched to a gene: 8. CDR1 MGHDK and CDR2 SYGVNS come from the germline V gene. DNA of the CDR3: TGTGCCAGCAGGCCCGTTGGGGGGGGTGAGCAGTTCTTC. This sequence encodes CASRPVGGGEQFF.

This clone was observed a handful of times. The V gene is TRBV14, the J gene TRBJ2-7; 8 bases align to TRBD1. The CDR3 has 15 amino acids. Per the germline V gene, CDR1 is SGHDN and CDR2 is FVKESK. J was trimmed by 5 bases and V by 4 bases; bases with no gene match: 10. The CDR3 loop is CASSLFEDRVHEQYF. The CDR3 DNA reads TGTGCCAGCAGCCTTTTCGAGGACAGGGTCCACGAGCAGTACTTC.

V gene TRBV30 combines with J gene TRBJ2-5, with TRBD2 matching over 8 bases. The J call is doubtful: the DNA matches TRBJ2-7 better. The CDR3 has 15 residues. Germline CDR1 and CDR2: GTSNPN and SVGIG (reference sequence). This CDR3 reads CAWRASGLSSYEQYF. CDR3 sequence (DNA): TGTGCCTGGAGGGCTAGCGGGTTGAGCTCCTACGAGCAGTACTTC.

This clone was counted a single time. The chain has TRBV5-4 and TRBJ2-7, with 8 bases fitting TRBD1. V lost 0 bases, J lost 1 base, and 6 bases stayed unmatched. The CDR3 is 16 amino acids. CDR1 and CDR2 (germline): SGHNT, YYREEE (reference sequence). CDR3 DNA: TGTGCCAGCAGCTTGGGGGGACAGGCAGCTTCCTACGAGCAGTACTTC. Translation gives CASSLGGQAASYEQYF. Combining the CDR3 with reference TRBV5-4 and TRBJ2-7 gives the whole variable domain ETGVTQSPTHLIKTRGQQVTLRCSSQSGHNTVSWYQQALGQGPQFIFQYYREEENGRGNFPPRFSGLQFPNYSSELNVNALELDDSALYLCASSLGGQAASYEQYFGPGTRLTVT.

J is TRBJ2-7 and V is TRBV4-3; a possible D gene is TRBD1 (5 bases). This CDR3 has 18 residues. V dropped 0 bases and J dropped 0 bases, with 18 bases sitting between them. The germline V gene encodes CDR1 LGHNA and CDR2 YSLEER. CDR3 coding DNA: TGCGCCAGCAGCCAAGATCTTATGGGGCGGATTAGCTCCTACGAGCAGTACTTC. This encodes CASSQDLMGRISSYEQYF.

This clone was observed once. This chain joins TRBV30 and TRBJ2-7, with D hard to call. Per the germline V gene, CDR1 is GTSNPN and CDR2 is SVGIG (reference sequence). The V and J ends lost 0 bases and 6 bases respectively, with 12 bases between them. CDR3 size: 13 residues. In nucleotides, the CDR3 is TGTGCCTGGAGTGTACAAACTACCACCGAGCAGTACTTC. It encodes CAWSVQTTTEQYF.

This sequence joins TRBV28 and TRBJ2-1, with D hard to call. The CDR3 runs to 14 residues. Trimming shortened V by 8 bases and J by 5 bases, and 16 bases separated the two germline ends. Germline V CDR1 and CDR2: MDHEN, SYDVKM. The CDR3 sequence: CASYHRQGHNEQFF. The CDR3, as DNA: TGTGCCAGCTATCACCGACAAGGCCACAATGAGCAGTTCTTC.

The chain links TRBV30 to TRBJ2-2; 8 nucleotides match TRBD2. V dropped 0 bases and J dropped 7; count of bases not matched to a gene: 13. Germline V CDR1 and CDR2: GTSNPN, SVGIG (reference sequence). The CDR3 has 17 residues. CDR3: CAWSVTSGTRSSGELFF. The DNA for the CDR3 is TGTGCCTGGAGTGTTACTAGCGGCACCAGGTCGAGCGGGGAGCTGTTTTTT.

The table lists this clone with a few counts. The J gene is TRBJ2-1, the V gene TRBV15, with 10 bases that match TRBD2. The CDR3 is made up of 16 amino acids. After removal of 0 bases from V and 7 bases from J, the junction contained 6 bases not matched to a gene. Germline CDR1 LNHNV, CDR2 YYDKDF (reference sequence). The CDR3 DNA follows: TGTGCCACCAGCAGAGAAGGTAGCGGGAGGCGTAATGAGCAGTTCTTC. As protein: CATSREGSGRRNEQFF.

This chain connects TRBV7-9 to TRBJ2-1, with D perhaps TRBD2 (6 bases). V was shortened by 1 base and J by 0 bases, with 10 bases between the two germline ends. Germline V gene data show CDR1 as SEHNR and CDR2 as FQNEAQ (reference sequence). The length of the CDR3 is 16 residues. Written as DNA, the CDR3 is TGTGCCAGCAGCTTAGAGGTGGGGGGCTCCTACAATGAGCAGTTCTTC. This sequence encodes CASSLEVGGSYNEQFF.

This clone was seen a few times. The chain uses TRBV19 and TRBJ2-7; D perhaps matches TRBD1 (5 bases). V lost 5 bases to trimming and J lost 1 base, with 9 bases between them. Germline V CDR1 and CDR2: LNHDA, SQIVND (reference sequence). The CDR3 contains 13 residues. CDR3 coding DNA: TGTGCCAGTAGTTTGACAGTATCCTACGAGCAGTACTTC. Its protein is CASSLTVSYEQYF.

This clone was recorded a few times. The chain has TRBV6-4 and TRBJ2-2, with D perhaps matching TRBD1 (6 bases). Trimming left V 0 bases short and J 6 bases short, with 11 bases between. This CDR3 region has 15 residues. The germline V gene encodes CDR1 MRHNA and CDR2 SNTAGT. The CDR3 reads CASSDSRGSAGELFF. Written as DNA, the CDR3 is TGTGCCAGCAGTGACTCCAGGGGTAGCGCCGGGGAGCTGTTTTTT.